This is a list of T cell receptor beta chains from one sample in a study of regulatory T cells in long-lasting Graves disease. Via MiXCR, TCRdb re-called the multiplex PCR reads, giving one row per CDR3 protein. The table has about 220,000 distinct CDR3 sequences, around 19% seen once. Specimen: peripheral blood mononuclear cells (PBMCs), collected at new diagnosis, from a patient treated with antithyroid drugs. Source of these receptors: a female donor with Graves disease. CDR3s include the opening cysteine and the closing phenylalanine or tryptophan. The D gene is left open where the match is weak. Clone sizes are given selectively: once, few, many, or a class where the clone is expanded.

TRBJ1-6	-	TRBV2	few	TGTGCCAGCAGGAAGGGGGGTTATAATTCACCCCTCCACTTT	CASRKGGYNSPLHF
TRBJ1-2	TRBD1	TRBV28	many	TGTGCCAGCAGTTTTAGTAGAGGAGGGGGCAACTATGGCTACACCTTC	CASSFSRGGGNYGYTF
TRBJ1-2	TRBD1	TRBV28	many	TGTGCCAGCACCATCCCGGACAGGGCGGGGGGCTACACCTTC	CASTIPDRAGGYTF
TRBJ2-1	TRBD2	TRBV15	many	TGTGCCACCAGCAGTCGGACTAGCGGGATCAATGAGCAGTTCTTC	CATSSRTSGINEQFF
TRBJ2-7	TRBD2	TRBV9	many	TGTGCCAGCAGCGTAGCGGGACTAGCGGACGAGCAGTACTTC	CASSVAGLADEQYF
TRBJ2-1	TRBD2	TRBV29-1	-	TGCAGCGTTGACGAGGGACTAGCGGCATTAAATGAGCAGTTCTTC	CSVDEGLAALNEQFF
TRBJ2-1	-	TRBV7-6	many	TGTGCCAGCAGCTTAGAAGCTAGCATTTACTACAATGAGCAGTTCTTC	CASSLEASIYYNEQFF
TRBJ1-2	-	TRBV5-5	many	TGTGCCAGCAGCACAGGGCCCGGGCAGGGGAACTATGGCTACACCTTC	CASSTGPGQGNYGYTF
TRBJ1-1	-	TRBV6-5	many	TGTGCCAGCAGTTATGCAGGCGGTCTCGTGAACACTGAAGCTTTCTTT	CASSYAGGLVNTEAFF
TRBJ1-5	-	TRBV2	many	TGTGCCAGCAGTGAGATGGGGGGGGCTCAGCCCCAGCATTTT	CASSEMGGAQPQHF
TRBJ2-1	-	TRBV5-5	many	TGTGCCAGCAGCTTCCCCGCCCCTAGCAATGAGCAGTTCTTC	CASSFPAPSNEQFF
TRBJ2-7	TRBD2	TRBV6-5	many	TGTGCCAGCAGTTACCCAAGGGCTAGCGGGGCGTACGAGCAGTACTTC	CASSYPRASGAYEQYF
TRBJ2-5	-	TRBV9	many	TGTGCCAGCAGTCGCAGGGGTATGGAGACCCAGTACTTC	CASSRRGMETQYF
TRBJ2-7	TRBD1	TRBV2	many	TGTGCCAGCAGTGTTTCTACAGGGGCCGCGGGCTACGAGCAGTACTTC	CASSVSTGAAGYEQYF
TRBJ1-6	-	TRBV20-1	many	TGCAGTGCTAGAGATTTCAACTCACCCCTCCACTTT	CSARDFNSPLHF
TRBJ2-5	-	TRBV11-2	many	TGTGCCAGCAGCTTGTTGCGGGAGACCCAGTACTTC	CASSLLRETQYF
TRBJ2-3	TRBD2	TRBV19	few	TGTGCCAGTAGTTTTCTAGCGGGAGCGTTAGATACGCAGTATTTT	CASSFLAGALDTQYF
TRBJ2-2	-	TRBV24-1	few	TGTACCACCAGTGACTGGGACTCAAACGCGAACACCGGGGAGCTGTTTTTT	CTTSDWDSNANTGELFF
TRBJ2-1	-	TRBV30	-	TGTGCCTGGAGTCGGGGGGAGCAGTTCTTC	CAWSRGEQFF
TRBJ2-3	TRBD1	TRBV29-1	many	TGCAGCGTTCTCCCGGGACAGGGAACAGATACGCAGTATTTT	CSVLPGQGTDTQYF
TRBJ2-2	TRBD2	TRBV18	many	TGTGCCAGCTCACCACTGGCGGGAGTAAACACCGGGGAGCTGTTTTTT	CASSPLAGVNTGELFF
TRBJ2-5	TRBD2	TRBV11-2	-	TGTGCCAGCAGCCGCGGTAGGGCTAGCGGGAGGTCCCAAGAGACCCAGTACTTC	CASSRGRASGRSQETQYF
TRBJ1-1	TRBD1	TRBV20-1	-	TGCAGTGCTCCGGGACAGGGATACACTGAAGCTTTCTTT	CSAPGQGYTEAFF
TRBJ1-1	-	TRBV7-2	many	TGTGCCAGCAGCTTAGCGTCAGGGCGCGTAACTGGATTGGGCACTGAAGCTTTCTTT	CASSLASGRVTGLGTEAFF
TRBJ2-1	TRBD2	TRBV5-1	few	TGCGCCAGCAGCCTGAGCGGGAGTGGTGACAATGAGCAGTTCTTC	CASSLSGSGDNEQFF
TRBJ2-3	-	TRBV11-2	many	TGTGCCAGCAGCTTACTCGGCGGGGTGGGCACAGATACGCAGTATTTT	CASSLLGGVGTDTQYF
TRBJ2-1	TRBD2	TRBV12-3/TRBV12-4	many	TGTGCCAGCAGTGACCTAGCGGGAGGGGATGAGCAGTTCTTC	CASSDLAGGDEQFF
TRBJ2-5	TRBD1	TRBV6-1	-	TGTGCCAGCAGCCCCACAGGGGTTCAAGAGACCCAGTACTTC	CASSPTGVQETQYF
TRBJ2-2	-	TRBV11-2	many	TGTGCCAGCAGCACTCTGCGGTTCCCCGGGGAGCTGTTTTTT	CASSTLRFPGELFF
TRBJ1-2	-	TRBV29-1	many	TGCAGCGTTATGACAGATTCATATGGCTACACCTTC	CSVMTDSYGYTF
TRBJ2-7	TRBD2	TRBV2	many	TGTGCCAGCAGTGAAGCGCGGGCGTTAGCGGGAGAGAACGAGCAGTACTTC	CASSEARALAGENEQYF
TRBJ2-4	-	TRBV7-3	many	TGTGCCAGCAGCTTAGAGGGGGGCGGGAGCATTCAGTACTTC	CASSLEGGGSIQYF
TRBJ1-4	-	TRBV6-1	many	TGTGCCAGCAGTCGCCGCAGCGGGACGAACGCGGAAAAACTGTTTTTT	CASSRRSGTNAEKLFF
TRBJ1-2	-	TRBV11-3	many	TGTGCCAGCAGCTTAGATCCGTCTACTAACTATGGCTACACCTTC	CASSLDPSTNYGYTF
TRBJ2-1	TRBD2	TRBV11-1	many	TGTGCCAGCAGCTACACTAGCGGGAGTGGTAATGAGCAGTTCTTC	CASSYTSGSGNEQFF
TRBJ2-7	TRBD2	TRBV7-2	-	TGTGCCAGCAGCCAGCGGGAGGCCCTCTACGAGCAGTACTTC	CASSQREALYEQYF
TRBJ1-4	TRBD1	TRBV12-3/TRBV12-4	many	TGTGCCAGCGAAACAGGGGGCGGTGAAAAACTGTTTTTT	CASETGGGEKLFF
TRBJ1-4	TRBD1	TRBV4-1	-	TGCGCCAGCAAACCCCTCGAGGGACAGGGGGCGAATGAAAAACTGTTTTTT	CASKPLEGQGANEKLFF
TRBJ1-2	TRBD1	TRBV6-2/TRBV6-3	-	TGTGCCAGCAGTGATGCCAAGGGACAGGGGGACTATGGCTACACCTTC	CASSDAKGQGDYGYTF
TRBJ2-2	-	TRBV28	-	TGTGCCAGCAGCGGGAGAGGATGGGCCAGGACCGGGGAGCTGTTTTTT	CASSGRGWARTGELFF
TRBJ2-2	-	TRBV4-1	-	TGCGCCAGCAGCCAAGAGTACGGGTTGGACACCGGGGAGCTGTTTTTT	CASSQEYGLDTGELFF
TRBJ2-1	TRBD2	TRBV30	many	TGTGCCTGGAGGAGACTAGCGGGAAACAATGAGCAGTTCTTC	CAWRRLAGNNEQFF
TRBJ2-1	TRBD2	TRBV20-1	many	TGCAGTGCTAGCGGGACTAGTGAGGAGGGTGAGCAGTTCTTC	CSASGTSEEGEQFF
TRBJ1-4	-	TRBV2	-	TGTGCCAGCAGTGTGGCGAATGAAAAACTGTTTTTT	CASSVANEKLFF
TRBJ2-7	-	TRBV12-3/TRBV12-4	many	TGTGCCAGCGGACGAGTCGGACAGCTCTACGAGCAGTACTTC	CASGRVGQLYEQYF
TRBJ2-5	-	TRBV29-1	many	TGCAGCGCCTCATATGGTAGTAATCACGAGACCCAGTACTTC	CSASYGSNHETQYF
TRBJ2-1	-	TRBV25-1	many	TGTGCCAGCAGTGACAACTACCCCGGGGGCTACAATGAGCAGTTCTTC	CASSDNYPGGYNEQFF
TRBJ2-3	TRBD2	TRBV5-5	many	TGTGCCAGCAGCCCGGGACTAGCGGAAATCACAGATACGCAGTATTTT	CASSPGLAEITDTQYF
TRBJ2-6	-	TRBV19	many	TGTGCCAGTAGTATCACGGACTCTGGGGCCAACGTCCTGACTTTC	CASSITDSGANVLTF
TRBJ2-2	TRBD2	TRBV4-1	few	TGCGCCAGCAGCCGGGGAGGGACCGGGGAGCTGTTTTTT	CASSRGGTGELFF
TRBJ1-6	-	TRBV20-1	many	TGCAGTGCTAGGAAGGGATCCCGACTTTCACCCCTCCACTTT	CSARKGSRLSPLHF
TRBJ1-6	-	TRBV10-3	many	TGTGCCATCAGTCCTCAGAATTCACCCCTCCACTTT	CAISPQNSPLHF
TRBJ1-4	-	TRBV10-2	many	TGCGCCAGCAGTGAGTCCCCCGGCACAGGCGGGGGAAAACTGTTTTTT	CASSESPGTGGGKLFF
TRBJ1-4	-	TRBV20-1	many	TGCAGTGCTAGAGGGCAGGACGCTTCAACTAATGAAAAACTGTTTTTT	CSARGQDASTNEKLFF
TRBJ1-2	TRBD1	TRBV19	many	TGTGCCAGTAGTATAATGGACAGGGCCTATGGCTACACCTTC	CASSIMDRAYGYTF
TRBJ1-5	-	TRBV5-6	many	TGTGCCAGCAGCTTGGCCGGAGGATGGGGTCAGCATTTT	CASSLAGGWGQHF
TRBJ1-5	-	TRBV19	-	TGTGCCAGTAACCAAGGGGGTAGGTTCGGCAATCAGCCCCAGCATTTT	CASNQGGRFGNQPQHF